This T cell receptor beta chain is from a study of shared clonotypes between healthy human individuals. Trimming cost V 6 bases and J 3 bases, with 12 bases left between them. This CDR3 is 14 amino acids long. Looked up from germline, CDR1 is SNHLY and CDR2 is FYNNEI. Clones were sequenced by immunoSEQ multiplex PCR, and TCRdb holds only the in-frame ones, with some missing. The table has under 2,500,000 clones, about 94% seen once. The genes are TRBV2 and TRBJ1-5; D is perhaps TRBD1 (5 bases). The TCR was taken from a man between 18 and 35 years old in good health. The material sequenced was naive CD4+ T cells sorted from blood. The sample's subset: CD45RA+ positively selected. The CDR3 DNA sequence: TGTGCCAGCAGGGCAGGGAGCCCCAATCAGCCCCAGCATTTT. Translated, it gives CASRAGSPNQPQHF.